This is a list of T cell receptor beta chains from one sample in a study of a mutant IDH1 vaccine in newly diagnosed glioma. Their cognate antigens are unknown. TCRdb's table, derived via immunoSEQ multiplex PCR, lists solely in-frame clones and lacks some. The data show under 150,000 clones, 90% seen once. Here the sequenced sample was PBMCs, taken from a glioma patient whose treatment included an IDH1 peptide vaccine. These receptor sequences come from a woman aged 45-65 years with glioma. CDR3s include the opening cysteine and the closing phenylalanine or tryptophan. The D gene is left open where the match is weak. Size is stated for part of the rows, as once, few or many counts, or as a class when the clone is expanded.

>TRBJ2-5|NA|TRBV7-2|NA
TGTGCCAGCAGCTTAGATAGGGAGACCCAGTACTTC
CASSLDRETQYF
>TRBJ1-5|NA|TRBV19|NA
TGTGCCAGTAGTATAGCCCAGATCTATAGCAATCAGCCCCAGCATTTT
CASSIAQIYSNQPQHF
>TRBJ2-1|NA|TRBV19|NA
TGTGCCAGTAGCAAGGACACTTACAATGAGCAGTTCTTC
CASSKDTYNEQFF
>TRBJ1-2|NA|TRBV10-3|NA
TGTGCCACCCAGCCTGGTCGGGATGGCTACACCTTC
CATQPGRDGYTF
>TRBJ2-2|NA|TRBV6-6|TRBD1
TGTGCCAGCAGTTACATGGGGACAGGGGGAACCGGGGAGCTGTTTTTT
CASSYMGTGGTGELFF
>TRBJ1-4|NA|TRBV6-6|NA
TGTGCCAGCAGTTACTCGAGCGACAGGCCCGAAAAACTGTTTTTT
CASSYSSDRPEKLFF
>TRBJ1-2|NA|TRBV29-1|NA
TGCAGCGCCGCGATGGGCTATGGCTACACCTTC
CSAAMGYGYTF
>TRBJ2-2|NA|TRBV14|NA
TGTGCCAGCAGCCAAAGGGGTTACACCGGGGAGCTGTTTTTT
CASSQRGYTGELFF
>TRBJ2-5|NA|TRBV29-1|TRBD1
TGCAGCGTTGCCAGACAGGGACAAGAGACCCAGTACTTC
CSVARQGQETQYF
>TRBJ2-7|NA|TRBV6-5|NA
TGTGCCAGCAGTTACGGGGGGAGGTACGAGCAGTACTTC
CASSYGGRYEQYF
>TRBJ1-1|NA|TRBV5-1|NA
TGCGCCAGCAGCTTGGTCCAGGCCCTGAACACTGAAGCTTTCTTT
CASSLVQALNTEAFF
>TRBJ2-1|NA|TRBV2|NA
TGTGCCAGCAGTGCTATGGAGATAGCGCAATCAAGGGAGGATGAGCAGTTCTTC
CASSAMEIAQSREDEQFF
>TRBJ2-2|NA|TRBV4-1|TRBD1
TGCGCCAGCAGCCAGCTGACAGGGGGTCCCGGGGAGCTGTTTTTT
CASSQLTGGPGELFF
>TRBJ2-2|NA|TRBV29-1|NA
TGCAGCGTTGAAACAGGACGGGACACCGGGGAGCTGTTTTTT
CSVETGRDTGELFF
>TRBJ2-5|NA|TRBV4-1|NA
TGCGCCAGCAGCCTGGGGGGCCGGGACCCTGAGGGTGAGACCCAGTACTTC
CASSLGGRDPEGETQYF
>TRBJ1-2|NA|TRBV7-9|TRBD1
TGTGCCAGCAGCCCCCAGGGGGGCCTTAACTATGGCTACACCTTC
CASSPQGGLNYGYTF
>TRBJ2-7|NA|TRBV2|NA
TGTGCCAGCGACTTTGGGGCCTACGAGCAGTACTTC
CASDFGAYEQYF
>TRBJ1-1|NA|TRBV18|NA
TGTGCCAGCTCACCAAGGTCAGGGGAACGAAACACTGAAGCTTTCTTT
CASSPRSGERNTEAFF
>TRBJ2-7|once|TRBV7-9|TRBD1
TGTGCCAGCAGTCAATCCGGGACAGGGGTCCACGAGCAGTACTTC
CASSQSGTGVHEQYF
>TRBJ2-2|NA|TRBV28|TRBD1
TGTGCCAGCAGTCCGGGGGACAGGGGGCCCACCGGGGAGCTGTTTTTT
CASSPGDRGPTGELFF
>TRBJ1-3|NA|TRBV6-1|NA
TGTGCCAGCAGTGAAGGTGTATACCCGCGAAACACCATATATTTT
CASSEGVYPRNTIYF
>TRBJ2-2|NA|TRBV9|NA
TGTGCCAGTGGGAAGGGCCCAACCGGGGAGCTGTTTTTT
CASGKGPTGELFF
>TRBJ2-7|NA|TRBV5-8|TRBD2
TGTGCCAGCAGCTTCTGGGGACTAGCGGGAGGCGGGGAGCAGTACTTC
CASSFWGLAGGGEQYF
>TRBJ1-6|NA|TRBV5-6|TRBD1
TGTGCCAGCAGCTTTGGACAGGGCATGTATAATTCACCCCTCCACTTT
CASSFGQGMYNSPLHF
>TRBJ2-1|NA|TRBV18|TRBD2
TGTGCCAGCTCGTCTAGCGGGAGGGCCAATAATGAGCAGTTCTTC
CASSSSGRANNEQFF
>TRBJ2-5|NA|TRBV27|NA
TGTGCCAGCAGGGGAGTTGGGGAGACCCAGTACTTC
CASRGVGETQYF
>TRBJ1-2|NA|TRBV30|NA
TGTGCCTGGAGTGTACGGGGACTCGAGGGCTACACCTTC
CAWSVRGLEGYTF
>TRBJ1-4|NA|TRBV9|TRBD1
TGTGCCAGCAGCCCTGGGACAGGGGGCGAGGAAAAACTGTTTTTT
CASSPGTGGEEKLFF
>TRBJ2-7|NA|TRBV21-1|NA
TGTGCCAGCAGCCGTAGCGGGAGAATAAAGTACGAGCAGTACTTC
CASSRSGRIKYEQYF
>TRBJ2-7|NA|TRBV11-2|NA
TGTGCCAGCAGCTTAGAAGACTCCTACGAGCAGTACTTC
CASSLEDSYEQYF
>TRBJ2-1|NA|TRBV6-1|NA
TGTGCCAGCCGGGACCTAGACAATGAGCAGTTCTTC
CASRDLDNEQFF
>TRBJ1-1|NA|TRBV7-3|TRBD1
TGTGCCAGCAGCTCGGGACAGGGAAGTGATGCTTTCTTT
CASSSGQGSDAFF